The entry below gives a single T cell receptor (beta chain) sequence along with its context. This specimen comes from a study of T cell changes during pregnancy in multiple sclerosis. The CDR3 covers 18 residues. Looked up from germline, CDR1 is KGHSH and CDR2 is LQKENI. The V segment lost 2 bases and the J segment 3 bases; nucleotides outside the gene matches: 14. Here immunoSEQ multiplex PCR was the method, and the copy in TCRdb shows in-frame clones only, minus some. The repertoire has around 21,000 clones, 88% of them found once; the top ten carry more than 6%. The sequencing used CD8+ T cells from peripheral blood mononuclear cells, collected in the third trimester of pregnancy. This clonotype was obtained from a female donor in good health, enrolled as a control in a pregnancy study. This sequence joins TRBV18 and TRBJ1-2; 8 bases align to TRBD1. As DNA, the CDR3 is TGTGCCAGCTCACCAGCCGGACAGGGTAGGACGTTGCACTATGGCTACACCTTC. Protein: CASSPAGQGRTLHYGYTF.